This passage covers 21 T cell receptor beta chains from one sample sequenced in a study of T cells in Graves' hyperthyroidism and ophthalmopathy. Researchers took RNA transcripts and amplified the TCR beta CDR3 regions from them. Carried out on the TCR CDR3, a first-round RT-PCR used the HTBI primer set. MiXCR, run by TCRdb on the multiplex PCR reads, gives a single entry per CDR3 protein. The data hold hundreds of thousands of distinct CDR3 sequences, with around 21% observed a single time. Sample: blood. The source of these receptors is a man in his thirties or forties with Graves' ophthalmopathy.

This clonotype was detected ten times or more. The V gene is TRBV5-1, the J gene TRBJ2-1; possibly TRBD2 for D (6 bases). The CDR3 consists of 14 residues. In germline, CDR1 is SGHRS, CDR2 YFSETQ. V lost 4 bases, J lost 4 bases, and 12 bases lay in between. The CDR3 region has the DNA TGCGCCAGCAGCGTCGACGGGACTTACAATGAGCAGTTCTTC. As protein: CASSVDGTYNEQFF.

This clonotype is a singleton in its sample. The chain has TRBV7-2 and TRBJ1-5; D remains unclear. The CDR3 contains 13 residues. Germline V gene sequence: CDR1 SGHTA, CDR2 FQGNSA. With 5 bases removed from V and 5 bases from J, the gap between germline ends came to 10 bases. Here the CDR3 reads CASSIFSDQPQHF. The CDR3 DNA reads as TGTGCCAGCAGCATATTTTCCGATCAGCCCCAGCATTTT.

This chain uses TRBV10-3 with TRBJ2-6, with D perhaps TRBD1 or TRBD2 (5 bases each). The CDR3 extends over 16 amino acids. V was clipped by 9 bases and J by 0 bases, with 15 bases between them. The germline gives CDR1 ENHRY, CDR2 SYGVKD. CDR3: CAINQGRNSGANVLTF. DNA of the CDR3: TGTGCCATAAATCAGGGACGAAACTCTGGGGCCAACGTCCTGACTTTC.

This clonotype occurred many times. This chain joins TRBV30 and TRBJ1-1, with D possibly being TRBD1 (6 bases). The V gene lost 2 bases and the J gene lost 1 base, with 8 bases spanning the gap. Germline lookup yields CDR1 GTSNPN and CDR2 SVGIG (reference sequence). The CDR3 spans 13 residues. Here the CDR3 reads CAWSHRENTEAFF. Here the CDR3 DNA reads TGTGCCTGGAGTCACAGGGAGAACACTGAAGCTTTCTTT.

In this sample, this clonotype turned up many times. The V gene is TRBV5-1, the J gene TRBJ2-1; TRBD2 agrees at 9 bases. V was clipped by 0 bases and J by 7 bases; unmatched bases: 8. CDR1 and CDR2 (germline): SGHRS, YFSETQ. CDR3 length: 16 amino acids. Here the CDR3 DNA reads TGCGCCAGCAGCTTGGTTAGCGGGAGCTATCTGAATGAGCAGTTCTTC. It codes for CASSLVSGSYLNEQFF.

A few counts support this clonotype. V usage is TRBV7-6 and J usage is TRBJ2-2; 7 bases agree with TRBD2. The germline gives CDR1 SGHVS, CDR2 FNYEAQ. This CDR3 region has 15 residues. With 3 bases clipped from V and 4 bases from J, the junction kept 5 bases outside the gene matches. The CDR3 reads CASSLGGAVTGELFF. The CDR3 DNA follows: TGTGCCAGCAGCTTGGGAGGGGCGGTCACCGGGGAGCTGTTTTTT.

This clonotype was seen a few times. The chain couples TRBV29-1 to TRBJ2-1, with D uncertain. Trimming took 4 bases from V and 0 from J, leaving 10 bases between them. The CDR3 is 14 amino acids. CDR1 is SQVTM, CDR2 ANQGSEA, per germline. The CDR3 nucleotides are TGCAGCGTTGGTGGCGCCTCCTCCTACAATGAGCAGTTCTTC. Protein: CSVGGASSYNEQFF.

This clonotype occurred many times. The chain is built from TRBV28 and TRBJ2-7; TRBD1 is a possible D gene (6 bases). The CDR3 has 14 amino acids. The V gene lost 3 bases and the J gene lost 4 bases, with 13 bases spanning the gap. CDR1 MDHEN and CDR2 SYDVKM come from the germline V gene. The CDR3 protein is CASSFQGPLYEQYF. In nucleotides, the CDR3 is TGTGCCAGCAGTTTTCAGGGGCCCCTTTACGAGCAGTACTTC.

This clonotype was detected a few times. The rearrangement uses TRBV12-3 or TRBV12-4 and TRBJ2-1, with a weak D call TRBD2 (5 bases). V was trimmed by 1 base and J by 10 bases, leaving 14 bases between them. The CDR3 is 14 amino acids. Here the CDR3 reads CASSLGRPQSEQFF. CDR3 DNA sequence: TGTGCCAGCAGTTTAGGGAGGCCCCAAAGCGAGCAGTTCTTC.

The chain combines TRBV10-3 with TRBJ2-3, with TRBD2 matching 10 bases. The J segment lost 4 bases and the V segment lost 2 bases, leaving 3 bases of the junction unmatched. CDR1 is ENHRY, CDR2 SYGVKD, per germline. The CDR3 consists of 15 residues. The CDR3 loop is CAISEASGSADTQYF. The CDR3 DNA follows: TGTGCCATCAGTGAGGCTAGCGGGAGCGCAGATACGCAGTATTTT.

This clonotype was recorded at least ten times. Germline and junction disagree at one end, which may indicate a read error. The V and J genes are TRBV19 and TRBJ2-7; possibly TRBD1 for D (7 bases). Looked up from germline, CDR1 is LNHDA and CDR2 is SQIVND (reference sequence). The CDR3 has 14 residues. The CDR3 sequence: CASSLTGDSFEQYF. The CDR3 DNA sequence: TGTGCCAGTAGCCTCACAGGGGACTCCTTCGAGCAGTACTTC.

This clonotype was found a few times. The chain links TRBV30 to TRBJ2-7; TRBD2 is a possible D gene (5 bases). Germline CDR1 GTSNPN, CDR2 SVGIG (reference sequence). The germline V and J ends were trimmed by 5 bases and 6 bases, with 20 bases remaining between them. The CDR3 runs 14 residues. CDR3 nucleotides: TGTGCCTGGTCCATTGAGTGGGAGATCGGCGAGCAGTACTTC. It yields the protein CAWSIEWEIGEQYF.

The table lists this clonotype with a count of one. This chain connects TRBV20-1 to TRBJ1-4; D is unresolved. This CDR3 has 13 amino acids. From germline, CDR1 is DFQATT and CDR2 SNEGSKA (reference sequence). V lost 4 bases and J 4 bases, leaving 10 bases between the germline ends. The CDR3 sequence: CSAKNRLNEKLFF. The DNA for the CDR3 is TGCAGTGCTAAGAACAGACTTAATGAAAAACTGTTTTTT.

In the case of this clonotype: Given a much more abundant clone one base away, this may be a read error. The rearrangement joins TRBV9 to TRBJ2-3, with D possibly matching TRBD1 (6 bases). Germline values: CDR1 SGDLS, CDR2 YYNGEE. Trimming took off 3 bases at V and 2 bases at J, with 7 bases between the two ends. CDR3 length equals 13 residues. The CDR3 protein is CASSEGVTDTQYF. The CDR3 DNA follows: TGTGCCAGCAGCGAGGGGGTCACAGATACGCAGTATTTT. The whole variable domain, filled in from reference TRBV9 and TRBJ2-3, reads DSGVTQTPKHLITATGQRVTLRCSPRSGDLSVYWYQQSLDQGLQFLIQYYNGEERAKGNILERFSAQQFPDLHSELNLSSLELGDSALYFCASSEGVTDTQYFGPGTRLTVL.

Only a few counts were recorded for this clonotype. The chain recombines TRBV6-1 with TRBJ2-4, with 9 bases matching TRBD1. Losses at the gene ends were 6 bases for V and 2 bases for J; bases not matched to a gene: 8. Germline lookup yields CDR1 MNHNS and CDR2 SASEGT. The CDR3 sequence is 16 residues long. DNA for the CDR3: TGTGCCAGCAGCGCCGGGACAGGGAGGACCAAAAACATTCAGTACTTC. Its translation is CASSAGTGRTKNIQYF.

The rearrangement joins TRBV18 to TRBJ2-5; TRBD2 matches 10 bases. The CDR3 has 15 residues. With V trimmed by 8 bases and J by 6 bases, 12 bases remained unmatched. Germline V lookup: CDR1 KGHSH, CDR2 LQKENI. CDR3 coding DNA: TGTGCCAGCAGCCAAGAGCTAGCGGGAGTGAAGACCCAGTACTTC. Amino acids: CASSQELAGVKTQYF.

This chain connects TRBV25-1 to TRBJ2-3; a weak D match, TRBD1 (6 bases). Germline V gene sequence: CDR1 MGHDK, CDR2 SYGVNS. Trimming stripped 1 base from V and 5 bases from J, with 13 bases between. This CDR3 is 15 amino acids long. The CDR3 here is CASSESGRGGDTQYF. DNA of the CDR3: TGTGCCAGCAGTGAATCGGGCAGGGGTGGAGATACGCAGTATTTT.

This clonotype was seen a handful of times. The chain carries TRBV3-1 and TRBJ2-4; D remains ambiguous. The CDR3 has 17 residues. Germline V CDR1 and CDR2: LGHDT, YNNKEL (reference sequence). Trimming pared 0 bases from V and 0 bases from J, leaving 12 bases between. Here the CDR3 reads CASSQDSSLLAKNIQYF. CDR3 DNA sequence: TGTGCCAGCAGCCAAGATTCGTCCTTACTAGCCAAAAACATTCAGTACTTC.

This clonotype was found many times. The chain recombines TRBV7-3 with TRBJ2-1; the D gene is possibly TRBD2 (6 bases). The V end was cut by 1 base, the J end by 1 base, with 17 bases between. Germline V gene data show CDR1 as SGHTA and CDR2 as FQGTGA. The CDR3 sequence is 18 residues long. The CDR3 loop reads CASSLIPQSGLSYNEQFF. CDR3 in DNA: TGTGCCAGCAGCTTAATCCCTCAAAGCGGGCTATCCTACAATGAGCAGTTCTTC.

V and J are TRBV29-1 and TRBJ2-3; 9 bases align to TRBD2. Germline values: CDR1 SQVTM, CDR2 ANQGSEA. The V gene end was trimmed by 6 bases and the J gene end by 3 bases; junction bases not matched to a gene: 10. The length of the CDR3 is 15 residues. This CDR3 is CSVEYSGGETDTQYF. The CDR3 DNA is TGCAGCGTGGAATATAGCGGGGGAGAGACAGATACGCAGTATTTT.

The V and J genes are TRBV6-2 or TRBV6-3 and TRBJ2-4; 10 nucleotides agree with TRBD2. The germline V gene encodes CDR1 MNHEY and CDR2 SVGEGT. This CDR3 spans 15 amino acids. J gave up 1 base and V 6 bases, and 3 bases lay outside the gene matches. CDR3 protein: CASSPAGGAKNIQYF. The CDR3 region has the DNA TGTGCCAGCAGCCCAGCGGGAGGGGCCAAAAACATTCAGTACTTC.